This T cell receptor beta chain was obtained from a study of cytomegalovirus exposure and HLA in healthy donors (dated by TCRdb to 2016 to 2017). The study in broad terms: According to an earlier analysis of a few hundred of the donors, roughly 180 million T cells yielded approximately 120 million unique TCR beta sequences and approximately 300 Gb of sequence data. Across roughly 420 genotyped donors of the cohort, an average of about 220,000 unique TCR beta nucleotide sequences per donor were sequenced, and 15% to 20% of those sequences were non-productive. An early release covering 550 to 700 HLA-typed donors comprised about 320 gigabases of sequencing data and around 80 million unique TCR sequences. Donor age, sex, ethnicity and CMV serostatus were compiled together with the repertoire data. To predict cytomegalovirus infection status, the study brought together high-throughput TCR immunosequencing, statistical association of individual TCRs with disease status, and machine learning. Using immunosequencing, the study profiled T cell repertoires from 500 to 800 subjects and related those repertoires to cytomegalovirus serostatus. Five DR-DQ haplotypes were handled as single units for association and clustering, since linkage in the cohort was strong. A separate validation cohort of 90 to 150 different subjects was used in addition to the roughly 620-subject first cohort. In the later analysis, no new phenotypic data were used to find candidate immune exposures; instead, reliance was placed on TCR beta sequences and their occurrence across donors. The study was designed to test whether signatures of past pathogen exposure could be identified by cataloging public T cell receptors. To decide whether each TCR beta V gene segment behaved as functional or pseudogenic, an earlier analysis of 587 of the donors relied on high-throughput TCR beta sequencing. A later genetic analysis used genome-wide SNP genotypes for about 60% of the roughly 700 donors, treating that subset as a discovery cohort. Typing coverage varied by locus: roughly 629-630 donors for A, B, C, DRB1 and DQB1; roughly 500 for DQA1; about 590 for DPA1; approximately 450 for DPB1. Every repertoire in the discovery cohort had been generated on one and the same sequencing platform. Both class I and class II loci were covered by HLA typing, at four-digit resolution. To study patterns of TCR occurrence, a later analysis re-analyzed previously published TCR beta repertoires from 700 or so donors and added high-resolution HLA genotyping. Of the approximately 400 genotyped donors, over 80% were placed in the genetic ancestry cluster associated with self-reported Caucasian donors. What the authors observed across the whole study: In a later analysis, TCR association rates were found to vary across HLA loci, with the most associated TCRs seen for DRB1 alleles and the fewest for HLA-C alleles. According to a later analysis, most CMV-associated TCR beta chains appeared to be HLA-restricted, and the HLA associations seemed to be driven largely by CMV exposure. It was suggested by the authors that the approach could potentially be generalized to other disease states and immunological phenotypes. A further reported finding was that TCR beta sequences accurately predicted the HLA-A and HLA-B alleles for most subjects in the first cohort. V-gene and J-gene trimming of TCR beta chains was associated with a missense DCLRE1C variant in a later genetic analysis, and the association was replicated in an independent cohort. Immune exposure information for the cohort was limited to CMV serostatus. Several of the top co-occurrence clusters appeared to be linked to parvovirus B19, influenza, CMV and Epstein-Barr virus, according to a later analysis. Compared with equally common non-associated chains, HLA-associated TCR beta chains in a later analysis were more clonally expanded and had lower generation probabilities. Because counts were too low, roughly 18 rarely observed V segments, including chromosome 9 orphons, were left out of the earlier analysis of approximately 500 of the donors. Across donors, most TCR sequences were observed very rarely, whereas some public TCRs were present in many individuals. In a later genetic analysis, fewer N-insertions in productive TCRs were reported among donors in an Asian-associated ancestry cluster than the approximately 630-donor mean. Strong co-occurrence of HLA alleles, especially DR and DQ, made assigning TCR associations to individual alleles difficult. The classifier was reported to diagnose cytomegalovirus status with high specificity and sensitivity in both the original cohort and the validation cohort. In an earlier analysis of under 600 of the donors, most TCR beta V segments were observed in productive rearrangements about 87% or about 30% of the time, broadly matching IMGT annotations. Correlated functional status among segregating V segments might be attributable to linkage disequilibrium, but an unknown experimental factor could not be ruled out. A group of highly shared sequence variants was considered likely to be a technical artifact of the sequencing pipeline. Because some donors lacked HLA typing at each locus, the association tests relied only on the typed subset. The cohort was sequenced for TCR beta chains only, and without alpha or paired-chain data the features that could be detected were limited. The study listed 150 to 200 TCR beta chains as associated with cytomegalovirus. Roughly uniform sequencing depth across donors was assumed in presence/absence analyses, although this assumption may not hold. At a false discovery rate of 0.05, a later analysis linked about 16,000 TCR beta sequences to specific HLA alleles. In vitro tests confirmed that three of the cytomegalovirus-associated TCR beta chains recognize cytomegalovirus antigens.

The method behind the library was the immunoSEQ multiplex PCR assay. A mixture of 60 forward primers for TCR Vbeta segments and 13 reverse primers for TCR Jbeta segments was used in the multiplex PCR. Amplification of the CDR3 region of rearranged TCR beta genes was performed with a multiplex PCR assay on genomic DNA. On the Illumina HiSeq System, the amplified TCR beta libraries were sequenced as 87-base-pair reads. On the authors' methods: Across the roughly 670 repertoires, a later analysis counted some 80 million unique TCR beta chains, roughly 11 million of which were shared by at least two donors. A nearest-neighbor algorithm error-corrected the raw reads and collapsed the reads into unique sequences, merging closely related sequences to remove PCR and sequencing errors. Alignment of CDR3 sequences to IMGT reference sequences was used to assign V, D and J gene segments. For a sequence to be retained, a match of at least six nucleotides was required to both a V gene segment and a J gene segment. A rearrangement counted as productive if the CDR3 had no stop codons and remained in frame with V and J, and every other rearrangement counted as non-productive. CDR3 was defined according to IMGT convention as the region running from the second conserved V-encoded cysteine to the conserved J-encoded phenylalanine. Sequences without an unambiguous match to a single V gene segment were excluded from the earlier analysis of about 640 of the donors. An earlier analysis of some 500 of the donors classified V segments as functional when productive rearrangements were above 56.7% and as segregating when the standard deviation between donors was above 5%. A statistical classification framework was built to diagnose cytomegalovirus status from the catalog of TCR beta chain sequences. V and J gene assignment, in a later analysis, came from comparing TCR nucleotide sequences with IMGT/GENE-DB human TR gene sequences. A later analysis assigned CDR3 sequences and most-parsimonious VDJ recombination scenarios with the TCRdist pipeline. A later analysis defined each TCR beta chain by its CDR3 amino acid sequence plus V-gene family, and excluded reads lacking a unique V-gene family. In a later analysis, 450 to 600 highly shared, low-generation-probability nucleotide sequences were removed to address suspected cross-contamination and a sequencing artifact. A later analysis calculated a clonal expansion index for each public chain from normalized within-repertoire ranks of inferred template counts. In a later analysis, generation probabilities were computed with a VDJ recombination model fitted to out-of-frame rearrangements, and the resulting probabilities were checked against IGoR. A later analysis scored TCR-TCR, TCR-HLA and TCR-CMV co-occurrence with hypergeometric tests, applying a repertoire-size bias correction to TCR pairs. A later analysis estimated false discovery rates by permuting HLA or CMV assignments 20 times. In a later analysis, co-occurring TCRs were grouped with DBSCAN, and TCRdist sequence similarity was added when clustering was performed within HLA-allele-positive subsets. Co-occurrence clustering excluded repertoires with fewer than 30,000 or more than 120,000 public chains, plus five with anomalous nucleotide sharing. TCRdb provides this immuneACCESS table in a form limited to in-frame rearrangements. Some clones are lacking; in checked studies, under half of them reflect an unresolved V gene, and why the rest are absent is not known. V and J calls plus clone size are reproduced from that table; the DNA served to infer D and trimming. The record for this sample contains 140,000 or so clones. Clones ranked in the top ten supply 0.85% to 1% of the sample.

Details on this clone: The antigen this receptor binds is unknown.

The cohort was made up of under 800 healthy bone marrow donors. At the time of sampling, every cohort member was nominally healthy, though immune exposures that went unrecorded were likely present. The donor tested CMV seronegative, placing the donor among the 350 or so seronegative members of the cohort. Every donor gave a peripheral blood sample, and the peripheral blood mononuclear cells from that sample were used for TCR beta sequencing. The Qiagen DNeasy Blood Extraction Kit was used to extract genomic DNA from the blood cell samples. The specimen was PBMCs. The receptor comes from a male donor in good health and CMV-seronegative.

Here is the DNA: TGTGCCAGCAGTTTGCAGGGGGCGCGAGCTTTCTTT. Protein translation: CASSLQGARAFF. Recombination connected TRBV28 to TRBJ1-1, with 8 central nucleotides matching TRBD1. According to the germline V gene, CDR1 reads MDHEN and CDR2 reads SYDVKM. Germline trimming amounts to 3 bases on V and 10 bases on J, with 4 as the count of junction bases outside the gene matches. The CDR3, cysteine through phenylalanine, is 12 amino acids long. Just CDR3 DNA is preserved here, 36 bases in frame from base 1.